These T cell receptor beta chains were read from a single sample in a study of control samples from healthy donors and cancer patients. Only in-frame clones appear in the TCRdb table, and some are missing; sequencing was by immunoSEQ multiplex PCR. The repertoire consists of some 71,000 clones, with 90% occurring once and the leading ten covering 0.95% to 1.5%. Sequencing input: PBMCs. The receptors shown here come from a woman aged 45 to 65 with colorectal cancer. CDR3s include the opening cysteine and the closing phenylalanine or tryptophan. The D gene is left open where the match is weak. Part of the rows lack a size; the others show once, few, many or a class for expanded clones.

J gene: TRBJ2-2; D gene: TRBD2; V gene: TRBV28; clone size: -; CDR3 protein: CASSLSGLAGGYGGELFF; CDR3 DNA: TGTGCCAGCAGTTTATCCGGACTAGCGGGAGGATATGGCGGGGAGCTGTTTTTT
J gene: TRBJ1-1; D gene: -; V gene: TRBV6-5; clone size: -; CDR3 protein: CASILNPQMNTEAFF; CDR3 DNA: TGTGCCAGCATCCTAAACCCGCAGATGAACACTGAAGCTTTCTTT
J gene: TRBJ2-2; D gene: TRBD2; V gene: TRBV6-5; clone size: -; CDR3 protein: CASLGLAGTGELFF; CDR3 DNA: TGTGCCAGCCTGGGACTAGCGGGGACCGGGGAGCTGTTTTTT
J gene: TRBJ1-2; D gene: -; V gene: TRBV5-6; clone size: -; CDR3 protein: CASSLLGTGYTF; CDR3 DNA: TGTGCCAGCAGCTTGCTGGGGACGGGCTACACCTTC
J gene: TRBJ2-7; D gene: -; V gene: TRBV5-4; clone size: few; CDR3 protein: CASSSGGSYEQYF; CDR3 DNA: TGTGCCAGCAGCTCCGGGGGCTCCTACGAGCAGTACTTC
J gene: TRBJ1-6; D gene: -; V gene: TRBV2; clone size: -; CDR3 protein: CASSPPNSPLHF; CDR3 DNA: TGTGCCAGCAGTCCCCCCAATTCACCCCTCCACTTT
J gene: TRBJ2-3; D gene: TRBD1; V gene: TRBV24-1; clone size: -; CDR3 protein: CATSDFDRVGTDTQYF; CDR3 DNA: TGTGCCACCAGTGATTTCGACAGGGTGGGCACAGATACGCAGTATTTT
J gene: TRBJ1-1; D gene: TRBD1; V gene: TRBV19; clone size: -; CDR3 protein: CASSVDRENTEAFF; CDR3 DNA: TGTGCCAGTAGTGTAGACAGGGAGAACACTGAAGCTTTCTTT
J gene: TRBJ1-3; D gene: -; V gene: TRBV19; clone size: once; CDR3 protein: CASSIDLEGNTIYF; CDR3 DNA: TGTGCCAGTAGTATAGACCTGGAGGGAAACACCATATATTTT
J gene: TRBJ1-3; D gene: -; V gene: TRBV7-8; clone size: once; CDR3 protein: CASSFGTPTSGNTIYF; CDR3 DNA: TGTGCCAGCAGCTTCGGGACTCCAACCTCTGGAAACACCATATATTTT
J gene: TRBJ2-7; D gene: -; V gene: TRBV28; clone size: -; CDR3 protein: CATGRMKYEQYF; CDR3 DNA: TGTGCCACGGGTAGGATGAAGTACGAGCAGTACTTC
J gene: TRBJ1-1; D gene: -; V gene: TRBV3-1/TRBV3-2; clone size: -; CDR3 protein: CASSQEIGRGVAAFF; CDR3 DNA: TGTGCCAGCAGCCAAGAGATCGGACGGGGGGTAGCAGCTTTCTTT
J gene: TRBJ1-6; D gene: -; V gene: TRBV11-2; clone size: -; CDR3 protein: CASSLINSPLHF; CDR3 DNA: TGTGCCAGCAGCTTGATTAATTCACCCCTCCACTTT
J gene: TRBJ1-6; D gene: TRBD1; V gene: TRBV27; clone size: -; CDR3 protein: CASSLKVRDRDNSPLHF; CDR3 DNA: TGTGCCAGCAGTTTAAAAGTGAGGGACAGGGATAATTCACCCCTCCACTTT
J gene: TRBJ1-3; D gene: -; V gene: TRBV30; clone size: -; CDR3 protein: CAWNVAIRSSGNTIYF; CDR3 DNA: TGTGCCTGGAATGTAGCGATAAGGAGTTCTGGAAACACCATATATTTT
J gene: TRBJ2-3; D gene: TRBD2; V gene: TRBV19; clone size: -; CDR3 protein: CASSPWVAGVRSSTDTQYF; CDR3 DNA: TGTGCCAGTAGCCCGTGGGTAGCGGGAGTTCGTTCAAGCACAGATACGCAGTATTTT
J gene: TRBJ2-7; D gene: TRBD2; V gene: TRBV5-1; clone size: -; CDR3 protein: CASSSRTSGGEREQYF; CDR3 DNA: TGCGCCAGCAGCTCCCGGACTAGCGGGGGGGAGCGCGAGCAGTACTTC
J gene: TRBJ1-3; D gene: -; V gene: TRBV5-1; clone size: -; CDR3 protein: CASSNGNTIYF; CDR3 DNA: TGCGCCAGCAGCAACGGAAACACCATATATTTT
J gene: TRBJ1-2; D gene: -; V gene: TRBV28; clone size: -; CDR3 protein: CASRPSPYGYGYTF; CDR3 DNA: TGTGCCAGCAGACCCTCCCCGTATGGCTATGGCTACACCTTC
J gene: TRBJ1-1; D gene: -; V gene: TRBV5-6; clone size: -; CDR3 protein: CASSLYRQKEAFF; CDR3 DNA: TGTGCCAGCAGCTTGTATAGGCAGAAAGAAGCTTTCTTT
J gene: TRBJ1-3; D gene: -; V gene: TRBV10-2; clone size: once; CDR3 protein: CASSDLNGANTIYF; CDR3 DNA: TGCGCCAGCAGTGACCTAAATGGGGCGAACACCATATATTTT